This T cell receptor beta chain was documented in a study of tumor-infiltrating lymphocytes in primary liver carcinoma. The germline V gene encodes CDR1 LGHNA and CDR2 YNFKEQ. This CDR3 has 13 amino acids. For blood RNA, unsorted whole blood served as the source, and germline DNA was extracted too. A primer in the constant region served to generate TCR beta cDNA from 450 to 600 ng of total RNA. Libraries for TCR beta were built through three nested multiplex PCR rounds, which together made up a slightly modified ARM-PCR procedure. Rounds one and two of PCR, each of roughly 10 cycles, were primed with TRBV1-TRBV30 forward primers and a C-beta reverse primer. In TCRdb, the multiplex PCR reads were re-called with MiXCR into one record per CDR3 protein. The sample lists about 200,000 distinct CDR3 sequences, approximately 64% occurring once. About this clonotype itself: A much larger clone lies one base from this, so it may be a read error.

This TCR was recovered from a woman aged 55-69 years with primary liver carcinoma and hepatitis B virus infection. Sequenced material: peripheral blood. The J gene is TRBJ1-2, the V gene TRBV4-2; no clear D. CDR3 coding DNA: TGCGCCAGCAAAGACGGGATAAGCTATGGCTACACCTTC. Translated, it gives CASKDGISYGYTF.